Listed below are T cell receptor beta chains from one sample, sequenced in a study of PD-L1 blockade in urothelial cancer. The table came from immunoSEQ multiplex PCR; TCRdb's copy has only in-frame clones and leaves some out. The sample consists of over 40,000 clones, approximately 82% of them appearing once. The sequencing used PBMCs, collected around atezolizumab (anti-PD-L1) treatment. The receptors here all came from a man in his 70s with urothelial cancer. The CDR3 runs from the conserved cysteine through the conserved F or W. D genes are given only for firm matches. Clone size is given for some rows only: seen once, a few or many times, or a class if the clone is expanded.

size,length,V,D,J,DNA,CDR3
.,18,TRBV4-1,.,TRBJ2-7,TGCGCCAGCAGCCAAGTAGCCGGAATAACAGGGAACTCCTACGAGCAGTACTTC,CASSQVAGITGNSYEQYF
.,14,TRBV28,.,TRBJ2-5,TGTGCCAGCAGCTACCAGAGAGGTGGGGAGACCCAGTACTTC,CASSYQRGGETQYF
.,16,TRBV5-4,TRBD2,TRBJ2-3,TGTGCCAGCAGCTTGATTAGCGGGGGCCGCACAGATACGCAGTATTTT,CASSLISGGRTDTQYF
.,15,TRBV2,TRBD1,TRBJ1-1,TGTGCCAGCAGTGAATCTTACAGGGGTAACACTGAAGCTTTCTTT,CASSESYRGNTEAFF
.,13,TRBV19,TRBD2,TRBJ2-3,TGTGCCAGCTCTAGCGGGGTGGCGGATACGCAGTATTTT,CASSSGVADTQYF
.,18,TRBV4-3,TRBD1,TRBJ2-2,TGCGCCAGCAGCCAAGAAACTTTGGACAGGGGTTCGGGCGGGGAGCTGTTTTTT,CASSQETLDRGSGGELFF
.,16,TRBV4-3,.,TRBJ1-6,TGCGCCAGCAGCCAAGACCTCAGGGGTTATAATTCACCCCTCCACTTT,CASSQDLRGYNSPLHF
.,15,TRBV7-2,TRBD1,TRBJ2-3,TGTGCCAGCAGCTTCGCAGGGGGCGTTGAAGATACGCAGTATTTT,CASSFAGGVEDTQYF
.,12,TRBV9,.,TRBJ2-7,TGTGCCAGCAGCGGTCCGGGGGTCGAGCAGTACTTC,CASSGPGVEQYF
.,15,TRBV11-3,TRBD1,TRBJ2-3,TGTGCCAGCAGCCAGCAGGGACAGGGGACAGATACGCAGTATTTT,CASSQQGQGTDTQYF
.,14,TRBV7-3,.,TRBJ1-1,TGTGCCAGCAGCCTACAGGGACAGAACACTGAAGCTTTCTTT,CASSLQGQNTEAFF
.,16,TRBV5-1,TRBD2,TRBJ2-1,TGCGCCAGCAGCGGGGGGAGCGGGGGAAGAGACAATGAGCAGTTCTTC,CASSGGSGGRDNEQFF
.,11,TRBV2,.,TRBJ2-1,TGTGCCAGCAGTGAAAACTATGAGCAGTTCTTC,CASSENYEQFF
.,15,TRBV28,.,TRBJ2-2,TGTGCCAGCTGCCCCGGGACAAGAACGGCCGGGGAGCTGTTTTTT,CASCPGTRTAGELFF
few,14,TRBV28,.,TRBJ1-6,TGTGCCAGCATCAACGGGCAGGAGGGTTCACCCCTCCACTTT,CASINGQEGSPLHF
.,15,TRBV19,.,TRBJ1-4,TGTGCCAGTAGTATCCTGAACAGGATCAATGAAAAACTGTTTTTT,CASSILNRINEKLFF
.,15,TRBV7-2,.,TRBJ1-6,TGTGCCAGCAGCTACACGCGGGACGGAGTTTCACCCCTCCACTTT,CASSYTRDGVSPLHF
few,13,TRBV7-9,TRBD1,TRBJ1-2,TGTGCCAGCAGCCAGGACAGGGAGTCTGGCTACACCTTC,CASSQDRESGYTF
.,17,TRBV5-6,.,TRBJ1-1,TGTGCCAGCAGCTTGGACCCGGCAGGTCGGAGAGGGACTGAAGCTTTCTTT,CASSLDPAGRRGTEAFF
.,16,TRBV13,TRBD2,TRBJ2-1,TGTGCCAGCAGCTCCTTTAACGCGGGGGCCTACAATGAGCAGTTCTTC,CASSSFNAGAYNEQFF
once,16,TRBV12-5,.,TRBJ2-5,TGTGCTAGTGGGGAAGGGGGCGGGGGGAGGCGGGAGACCCAGTACTTC,CASGEGGGGRRETQYF
.,14,TRBV19,TRBD2,TRBJ2-7,TGTGCCAGTAGTCCCGTGACTAGCCTCGGCGAGCAGTACTTC,CASSPVTSLGEQYF
.,17,TRBV12-2,.,TRBJ2-1,TGTGCAAGTCGCTTAGCGAAACCTAGCCAAGTCTACAATGAGCAGTTCTTC,CASRLAKPSQVYNEQFF
.,16,TRBV4-3,.,TRBJ1-3,TGCGCCAGCAGCCAAAGCGGTACTGGTCCTGGAAACACCATATATTTT,CASSQSGTGPGNTIYF
.,17,TRBV19,TRBD2,TRBJ2-2,TGTGCCAGTAGTATTAGGACTAGCGGCCCCCCCACCGGGGAGCTGTTTTTT,CASSIRTSGPPTGELFF
.,14,TRBV28,.,TRBJ1-2,TGTGCCAGCAACCCGGGCGGAGGGTACTATGGCTACACCTTC,CASNPGGGYYGYTF
.,18,TRBV9,TRBD2,TRBJ2-5,TGTGCCAGCAGCGTAGATCCAGCGGGAGCATCGGGCGGAGAGACCCAGTACTTC,CASSVDPAGASGGETQYF
.,13,TRBV18,.,TRBJ1-1,TGTGCCAGCTCACTTGGAACCAGGGGTGAAGCTTTCTTT,CASSLGTRGEAFF
.,14,TRBV6-6,TRBD1,TRBJ2-7,TGTGCCAGCAGTCCCGGAGGACAGGGCTACGAGCAGTACTTC,CASSPGGQGYEQYF
.,15,TRBV5-1,TRBD1,TRBJ2-1,TGCGCCAGCAGCATGGGACAGGGGGCGAGGAATGAGCAGTTCTTC,CASSMGQGARNEQFF
.,18,TRBV2,TRBD2,TRBJ2-3,TGTGCCAGCAGAGGGGGCATAATCCCGGGACTAGCGACAGATACGCAGTATTTT,CASRGGIIPGLATDTQYF
.,13,TRBV19,.,TRBJ1-1,TGTGCCAGTAGTATTCGAGACAACGACGAAGCTTTCTTT,CASSIRDNDEAFF
.,17,TRBV7-2,.,TRBJ1-2,TGTGCCAGCAGCTTAGATAAGTCGGGACATCCTCTCTATGGCTACACCTTC,CASSLDKSGHPLYGYTF
.,16,TRBV19,TRBD2,TRBJ2-2,TGTGCCAGTAACATCGGGCTAGCGGGAAACACCGGGGAGCTGTTTTTT,CASNIGLAGNTGELFF
.,19,TRBV4-1,TRBD2,TRBJ2-1,TGCGCCAGCAGCCAAAACCCGACCGGGACTAGCGGAGGTAACAATGAGCAGTTCTTC,CASSQNPTGTSGGNNEQFF